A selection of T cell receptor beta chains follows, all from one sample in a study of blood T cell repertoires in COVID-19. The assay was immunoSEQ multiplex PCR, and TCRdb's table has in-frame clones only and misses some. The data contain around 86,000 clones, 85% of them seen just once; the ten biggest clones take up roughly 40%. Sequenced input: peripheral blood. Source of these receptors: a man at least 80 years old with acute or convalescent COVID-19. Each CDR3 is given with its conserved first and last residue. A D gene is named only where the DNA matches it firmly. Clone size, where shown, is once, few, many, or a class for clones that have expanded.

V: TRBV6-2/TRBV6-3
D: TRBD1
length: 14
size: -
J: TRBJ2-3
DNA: TGTGCCAGCAGTCTGACAGGGCTGGCAGATACGCAGTATTTT
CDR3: CASSLTGLADTQYF

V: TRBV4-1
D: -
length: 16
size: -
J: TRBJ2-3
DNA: TGCGCCAGCAGCGGGCGGCGGCTAGCATTAAAAGATACGCAGTATTTT
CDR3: CASSGRRLALKDTQYF

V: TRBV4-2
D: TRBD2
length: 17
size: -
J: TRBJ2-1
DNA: TGTGCCAGCAGCCCACGGACTAGCGGGAGCTCCTACAATGAGCAGTTCTTC
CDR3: CASSPRTSGSSYNEQFF

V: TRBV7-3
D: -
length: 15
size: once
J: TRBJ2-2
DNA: TGTGCCAGCAGCTTAATCGGGGGGAACACCGGGGAGCTGTTTTTT
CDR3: CASSLIGGNTGELFF

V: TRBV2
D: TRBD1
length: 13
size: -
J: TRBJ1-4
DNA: TGTGCCAGCCAGGGACAGGGCAATGAAAAACTGTTTTTT
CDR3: CASQGQGNEKLFF

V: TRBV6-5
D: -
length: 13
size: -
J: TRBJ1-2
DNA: TGTGCCAGCAGCCTCATACTAAACTATGGCTACACCTTC
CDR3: CASSLILNYGYTF

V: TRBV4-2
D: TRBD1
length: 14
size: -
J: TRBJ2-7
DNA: TGTGCCAGCAGCCTCCAGACAGGGGGCTACGAGCAGTACTTC
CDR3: CASSLQTGGYEQYF

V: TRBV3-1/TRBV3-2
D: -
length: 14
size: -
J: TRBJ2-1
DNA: TGTGCCAGCAGCCAAGCTCGCGCGGGCAATGAGCAGTTCTTC
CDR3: CASSQARAGNEQFF

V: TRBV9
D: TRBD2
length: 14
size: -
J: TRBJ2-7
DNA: TGTGCCAGCAGCGCCGGGACTAGCGTATACGAGCAGTACTTC
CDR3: CASSAGTSVYEQYF

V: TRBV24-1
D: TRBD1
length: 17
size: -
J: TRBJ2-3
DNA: TGTGCCACCAGTGATTTGGGCAGGGGGTCTAGCACAGATACGCAGTATTTT
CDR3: CATSDLGRGSSTDTQYF

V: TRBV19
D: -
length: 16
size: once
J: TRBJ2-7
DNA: TGTGCCAGTAGTTCCTACTCACAGGGAATAGTCAACGAGCAGTACTTC
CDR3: CASSSYSQGIVNEQYF

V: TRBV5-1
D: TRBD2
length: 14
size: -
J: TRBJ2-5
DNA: TGCGCCAGCAGCCCTACCGGGACTAAAGAGACCCAGTACTTC
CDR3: CASSPTGTKETQYF

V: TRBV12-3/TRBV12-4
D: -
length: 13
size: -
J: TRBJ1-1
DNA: TGTGCCAGCAGCTTTCATTCGGACACTGAAGCTTTCTTT
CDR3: CASSFHSDTEAFF

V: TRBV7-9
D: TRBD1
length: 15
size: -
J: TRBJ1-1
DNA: TGTGCCAGCAGCTGGGGGGACAGGGGTAACACTGAAGCTTTCTTT
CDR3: CASSWGDRGNTEAFF

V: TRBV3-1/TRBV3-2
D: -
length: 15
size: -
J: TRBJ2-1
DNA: TGTGCCAGCAGCCAAGTTCAGGGCATGAGCAATGAGCAGTTCTTC
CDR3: CASSQVQGMSNEQFF

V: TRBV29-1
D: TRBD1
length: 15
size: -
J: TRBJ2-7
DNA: TGCAGCGCTACAAAGGGGACAGGGGCTCCCTACGAGCAGTACTTC
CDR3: CSATKGTGAPYEQYF

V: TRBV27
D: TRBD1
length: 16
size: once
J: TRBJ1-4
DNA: TGTGCCAGCAGTTTCCGTCGGACAGGCGATAATGAAAAACTGTTTTTT
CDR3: CASSFRRTGDNEKLFF

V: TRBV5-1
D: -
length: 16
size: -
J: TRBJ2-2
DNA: TGCGCCAGCAGCTTCCGCGGGACTGCGAACACCGGGGAGCTGTTTTTT
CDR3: CASSFRGTANTGELFF

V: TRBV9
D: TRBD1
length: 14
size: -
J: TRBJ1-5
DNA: TGTGCCAGCAGCCAGACAGGGGTCGAGCAGCCCCAGCATTTT
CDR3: CASSQTGVEQPQHF

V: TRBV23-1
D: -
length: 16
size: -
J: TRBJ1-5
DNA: TGCGCCAGCAGTCAATGGGCAGACAGGAGGAATCAGCCCCAGCATTTT
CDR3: CASSQWADRRNQPQHF

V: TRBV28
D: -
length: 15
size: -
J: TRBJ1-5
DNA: TGTGCCAGCAGTCCCTACGGGTGGGGGGATCAGCCCCAGCATTTT
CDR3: CASSPYGWGDQPQHF

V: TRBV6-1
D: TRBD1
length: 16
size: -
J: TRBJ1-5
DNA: TGTGCCAGCAGTGTGGGTACAGGGGGTAGCAATCAGCCCCAGCATTTT
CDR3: CASSVGTGGSNQPQHF

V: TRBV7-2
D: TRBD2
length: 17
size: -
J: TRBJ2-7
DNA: TGTGCCAGCAGCTTAGGCCCAGCGGGAGGGCTAATACACGAGCAGTACTTC
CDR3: CASSLGPAGGLIHEQYF

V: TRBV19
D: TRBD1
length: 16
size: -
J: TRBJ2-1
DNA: TGTGCCAGTAGTATACGAGGGACAGGGTTCTACAATGAGCAGTTCTTC
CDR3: CASSIRGTGFYNEQFF

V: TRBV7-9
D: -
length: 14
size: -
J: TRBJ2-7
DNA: TGTGCCAGCAGCTTGAGGGTGAGCTCCTACGAGCAGTACTTC
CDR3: CASSLRVSSYEQYF

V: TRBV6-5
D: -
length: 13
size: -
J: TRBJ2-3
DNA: TGTGCCGGGCAAACAGGGTCTGCAGATACGCAGTATTTT
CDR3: CAGQTGSADTQYF

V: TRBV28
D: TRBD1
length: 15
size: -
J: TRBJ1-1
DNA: TGTGCCATACAGGGGGCGCTGGGCGGCGTATCTGAAGCTTTCTTT
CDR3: CAIQGALGGVSEAFF

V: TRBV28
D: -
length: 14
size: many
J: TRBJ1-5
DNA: TGTGCCAGCAGTTTGACAGCCAGCAATCAGCCCCAGCATTTT
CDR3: CASSLTASNQPQHF

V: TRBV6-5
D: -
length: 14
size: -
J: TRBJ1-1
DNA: TGTGCCAGCAGTTACTCGGGGGGTCGGACTGAAGCTTTCTTT
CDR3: CASSYSGGRTEAFF

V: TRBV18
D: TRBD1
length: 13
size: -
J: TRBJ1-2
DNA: TGTGCCAGCTCACGTCAGGGGGCCAGTGGCTACACCTTC
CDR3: CASSRQGASGYTF

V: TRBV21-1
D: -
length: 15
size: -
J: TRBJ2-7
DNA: TGTGCCAGCAGCTCCCGGAGTAGGGGTCGGTACGAGCAGTACTTC
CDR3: CASSSRSRGRYEQYF

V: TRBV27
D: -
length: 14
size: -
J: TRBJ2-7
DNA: TGTGCCAGCAGTACGAGGACACCACCCTACGAGCAGTACTTC
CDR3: CASSTRTPPYEQYF

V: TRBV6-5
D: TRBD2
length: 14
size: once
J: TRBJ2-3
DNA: TGTGCCAGCAGTAGAAGCGGGAGGTTAGATACGCAGTATTTT
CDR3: CASSRSGRLDTQYF

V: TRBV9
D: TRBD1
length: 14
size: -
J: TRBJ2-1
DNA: TGTGCCAGCAACCCTGCGACAGGGGCATCTGAGCAGTTCTTC
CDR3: CASNPATGASEQFF

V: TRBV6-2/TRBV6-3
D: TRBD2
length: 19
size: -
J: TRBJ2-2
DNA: TGTGCCAGCAGTTACTCACCAGCGGGAGGGCCGGTTCGGACCGGGGAGCTGTTTTTT
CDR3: CASSYSPAGGPVRTGELFF